Sequencing of this T cell receptor beta chain was carried out in a study of T-cell reconstitution after alpha-beta-depleted transplantation in children. In its sample, this clonotype was seen many times. The antigen is undetermined. Construction of the TCRbeta library involved unique molecular identifiers. MiXCR, run by TCRdb on the PCR reads, gives a single entry per CDR3 protein. There are roughly 280,000 distinct CDR3 sequences in the sample; 11% occur only once, and roughly a quarter lies in the top ten. CDR3 length: 17 amino acids. Germline V gene data show CDR1 as MNHEY and CDR2 as SMNVEV (reference sequence). The junction had 11 bases not matched to a gene; V was cut back by 1 base and J by 6 bases. Study-wide points: One year post-transplant, T-cell counts and diversity were largely derived from T cells produced anew.

The rearrangement joins TRBV27 to TRBJ2-7; 11 bases agree with TRBD2. This TCR derives from a male patient between 2 and 9 years old who had a stem cell transplant for chronic granulomatous disease, so the T cells may come from the graft donor. The sample consisted of peripheral blood, taken 180 days after TCRalphabeta/CD19-depleted stem cell transplant. The CDR3 nucleotides read TGTGCCAGCAGTTTATTCCCGCTATTTCTAGCGGGAGGCGAGCAGTACTTC. Translation gives CASSLFPLFLAGGEQYF.